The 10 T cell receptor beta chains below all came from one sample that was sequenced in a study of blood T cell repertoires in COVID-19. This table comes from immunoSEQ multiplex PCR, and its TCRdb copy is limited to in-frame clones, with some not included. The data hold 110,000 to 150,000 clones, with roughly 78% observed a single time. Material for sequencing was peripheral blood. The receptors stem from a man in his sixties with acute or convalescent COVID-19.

In DNA form, the CDR3 reads TGTGCCAGCAGCTTAGGACTACCCGGGGAGCTGTTTTTT. Protein: CASSLGLPGELFF. The chain uses TRBV11-2 and TRBJ2-2; D may be TRBD2 (5 bases). The V gene lost 1 base and the J gene lost 6 bases, with 6 bases spanning the gap. The germline gives CDR1 SGHAT, CDR2 FQNNGV. The CDR3 has 13 residues.

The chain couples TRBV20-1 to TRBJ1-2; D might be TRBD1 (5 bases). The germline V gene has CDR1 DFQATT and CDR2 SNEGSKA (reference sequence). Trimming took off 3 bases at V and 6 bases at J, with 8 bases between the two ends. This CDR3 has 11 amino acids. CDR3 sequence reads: CSASAGNGYTF. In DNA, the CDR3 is TGCAGTGCTAGCGCAGGGAATGGCTACACCTTC.

The CDR3, as DNA: TGTGCCAGCAGTTTCAGGGACAGGCTAAACTCACCCCTCCACTTT. This translates into CASSFRDRLNSPLHF. The rearrangement uses TRBV6-2 or TRBV6-3 and TRBJ1-6; TRBD1 matches at 8 bases. After removal of 4 bases from V and 10 bases from J, the junction contained 9 bases not matched to a gene. The length of the CDR3 is 15 residues. The germline gives CDR1 MNHEY, CDR2 SVGEGT.

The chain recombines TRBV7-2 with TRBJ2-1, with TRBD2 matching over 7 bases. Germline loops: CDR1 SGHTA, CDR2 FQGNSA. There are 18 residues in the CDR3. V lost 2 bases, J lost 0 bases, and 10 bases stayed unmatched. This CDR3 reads CASSLLKTSPDSYNEQFF. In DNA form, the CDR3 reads TGTGCCAGCAGCTTATTGAAGACTAGCCCAGACTCCTACAATGAGCAGTTCTTC.

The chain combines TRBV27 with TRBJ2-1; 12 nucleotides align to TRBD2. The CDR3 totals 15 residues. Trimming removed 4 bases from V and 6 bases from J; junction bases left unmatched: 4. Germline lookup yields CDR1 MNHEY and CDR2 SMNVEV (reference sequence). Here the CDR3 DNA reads TGTGCCAGCAGTTCGGGACTAGCGGGTCTCAATGAGCAGTTCTTC. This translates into CASSSGLAGLNEQFF.

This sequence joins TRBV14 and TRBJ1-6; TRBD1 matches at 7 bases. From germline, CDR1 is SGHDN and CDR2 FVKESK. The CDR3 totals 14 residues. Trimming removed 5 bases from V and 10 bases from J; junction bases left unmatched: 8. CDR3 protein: CASSFDRAGSPLHF. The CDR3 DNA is TGTGCCAGCAGCTTTGACAGGGCAGGATCACCCCTCCACTTT.

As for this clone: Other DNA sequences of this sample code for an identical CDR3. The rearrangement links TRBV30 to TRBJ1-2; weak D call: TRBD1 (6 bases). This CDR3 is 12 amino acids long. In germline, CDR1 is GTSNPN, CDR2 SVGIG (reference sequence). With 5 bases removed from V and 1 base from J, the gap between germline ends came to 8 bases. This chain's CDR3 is CAWSTGNYGYTF. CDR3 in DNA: TGTGCCTGGTCGACAGGTAACTATGGCTACACCTTC.

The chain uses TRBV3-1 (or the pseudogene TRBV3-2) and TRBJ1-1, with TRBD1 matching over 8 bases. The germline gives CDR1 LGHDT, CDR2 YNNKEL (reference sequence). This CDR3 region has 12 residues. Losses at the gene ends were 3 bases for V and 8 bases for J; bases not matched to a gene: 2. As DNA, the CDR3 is TGTGCCAGCAGCCATCGACAGGGGGAAGCTTTCTTT. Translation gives CASSHRQGEAFF.

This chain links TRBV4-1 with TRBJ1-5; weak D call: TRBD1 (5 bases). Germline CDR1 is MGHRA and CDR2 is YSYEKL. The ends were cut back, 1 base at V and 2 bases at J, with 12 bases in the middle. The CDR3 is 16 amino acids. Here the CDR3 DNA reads TGCGCCAGCAGCCAAGTGGAGGGGCTCGGCAATCAGCCCCAGCATTTT. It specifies CASSQVEGLGNQPQHF.

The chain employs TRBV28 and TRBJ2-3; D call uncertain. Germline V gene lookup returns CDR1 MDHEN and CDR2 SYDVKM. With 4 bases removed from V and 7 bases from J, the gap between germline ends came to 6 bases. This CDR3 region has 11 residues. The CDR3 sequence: CASSSTYTQYF. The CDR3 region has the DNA TGTGCCAGCAGTTCCACTTATACGCAGTATTTT.